This T cell receptor (beta chain) was found in a study of cytomegalovirus exposure and HLA in healthy donors. At the level of the study: There were around 100 million unique TCR beta sequences, drawn from about 180 million T cells, in an earlier analysis.

General study findings and limits: Accurate predictions that matched the HLA-A and HLA-B alleles of most subjects were reportedly made from TCR beta sequences. Cytomegalovirus association was listed for approximately 160 TCR beta chains.

The CDR3 has 19 residues. Germline assignment: CDR1 SGHNT and CDR2 YYREEE (reference sequence). With V trimmed by 0 bases and J by 3 bases, 14 bases remained unmatched. Turning to this clone: The antigen is undetermined.

Both 60 Vbeta primers and 13 Jbeta primers went into the PCR. As originally analysed: A later analysis tallied some 80 million unique TCR beta chains, some 10 million of them shared. The table came from immunoSEQ multiplex PCR; TCRdb's copy has only in-frame clones and leaves some out. The V and J calls and the clone size are those of that table, but D and trimming were determined from the DNA. Found here are nearly 200,000 clones, over 80% of them singletons; the top ten hold 1% to 1.5%. The receptor's source is a man aged 30-40 years in good health and CMV-seronegative. Specimen: PBMCs. This sequence joins TRBV5-4 and TRBJ2-7; 11 nucleotides align to TRBD2. The CDR3 is CASSLDPTLGLAGYYEQYF. Written as DNA, the CDR3 is TGTGCCAGCAGCTTGGATCCTACTCTAGGACTAGCGGGTTACTACGAGCAGTACTTC.